One sample yielded the 7 T cell receptor beta chains listed below, sequenced in a study of shared clonotypes between healthy human individuals. The repertoire was sequenced with immunoSEQ multiplex PCR; TCRdb's copy has only in-frame clones and lacks some. This sample has around 1.4 million clones, with approximately 98.5% found just once. Sample: naive CD4+ T cells sorted from blood. The subset was: CD45RA+ positively selected. These receptor sequences come from a man aged 25-45 years in good health.

The genes are TRBV29-1 and TRBJ2-7, with TRBD2 as a possible D gene (6 bases). Germline CDR1 and CDR2: SQVTM and ANQGSEA. This CDR3 has 13 residues. Trimming left V 4 bases short and J 1 base short, with 11 bases between. The CDR3 reads CSVVWGRSYEQYF. CDR3 sequence (DNA): TGCAGCGTTGTTTGGGGGAGGTCCTACGAGCAGTACTTC.

The chain carries TRBV7-9 and TRBJ2-7; 8 bases line up with TRBD1. Looked up from germline, CDR1 is SEHNR and CDR2 is FQNEAQ (reference sequence). Trimming at V came to 5 bases and at J to 2 bases, leaving 5 bases not matched to a gene. The CDR3 has 14 residues. The DNA of the CDR3 is TGTGCCAGCAGCGTTGAACAGGGGGCCTACGAGCAGTACTTC. Translation: CASSVEQGAYEQYF.

The chain employs TRBV6-1 and TRBJ2-7; 11 bases line up with TRBD1. There are 13 residues in the CDR3. After removal of 7 bases from V and 5 bases from J, the junction contained 4 bases not matched to a gene. Germline CDR1 reads MNHNS; CDR2 reads SASEGT. CDR3 region: CASKGTGGDEQYF. The CDR3 DNA reads as TGTGCCAGCAAGGGGACAGGGGGTGACGAGCAGTACTTC.

The chain links TRBV2 to TRBJ2-7; 12 bases map to TRBD2. The germline V gene encodes CDR1 SNHLY and CDR2 FYNNEI. The CDR3 has 19 amino acids. The V gene end was trimmed by 4 bases and the J gene end by 6 bases; junction bases not matched to a gene: 19. CDR3 coding DNA: TGTGCCAGCAGTGCTTCCAGGCTACTAGCGGGAGGCCTCGTCGGCGAGCAGTACTTC. Its protein is CASSASRLLAGGLVGEQYF.

The chain is built from TRBV7-9 and TRBJ2-7, with D possibly called TRBD1 or TRBD2 (5 bases each). The CDR3 runs 14 residues. The V gene's germline CDR1 is SEHNR and CDR2 FQNEAQ (reference sequence). Trimming took off 5 bases at V and 6 bases at J, with 17 bases between the two ends. In DNA form, the CDR3 reads TGTGCCAGCAGCCCACGCCCCTTGGGACGCGAGCAGTACTTC. Translated: CASSPRPLGREQYF.

This chain uses TRBV5-1 with TRBJ2-3; tentative D call: TRBD1 (6 bases). The CDR3 is made up of 15 amino acids. V lost 0 bases and J 2 bases, leaving 10 bases between the germline ends. Germline values: CDR1 SGHRS, CDR2 YFSETQ. In nucleotides, the CDR3 is TGCGCCAGCAGCTTGGAACAGGGCCTCACAGATACGCAGTATTTT. Its translation is CASSLEQGLTDTQYF. Full variable domain (remainder filled in from reference TRBV5-1 and TRBJ2-3): KAGVTQTPRYLIKTRGQQVTLSCSPISGHRSVSWYQQTPGQGLQFLFEYFSETQRNKGNFPGRFSGRQFSNSRSEMNVSTLELGDSALYLCASSLEQGLTDTQYFGPGTRLTVL.

The gene calls are TRBV18 and TRBJ2-7, with D perhaps assigned TRBD1 or TRBD2 (5 bases each). Germline V CDR1 and CDR2: KGHSH, LQKENI. V lost 6 bases, J lost 3 bases, and 18 bases lay in between. The CDR3 contains 15 residues. Here the CDR3 DNA reads TGTGCCAGCTCCCATGGGACCACCAAGCTCTACGAGCAGTACTTC. Residues: CASSHGTTKLYEQYF.